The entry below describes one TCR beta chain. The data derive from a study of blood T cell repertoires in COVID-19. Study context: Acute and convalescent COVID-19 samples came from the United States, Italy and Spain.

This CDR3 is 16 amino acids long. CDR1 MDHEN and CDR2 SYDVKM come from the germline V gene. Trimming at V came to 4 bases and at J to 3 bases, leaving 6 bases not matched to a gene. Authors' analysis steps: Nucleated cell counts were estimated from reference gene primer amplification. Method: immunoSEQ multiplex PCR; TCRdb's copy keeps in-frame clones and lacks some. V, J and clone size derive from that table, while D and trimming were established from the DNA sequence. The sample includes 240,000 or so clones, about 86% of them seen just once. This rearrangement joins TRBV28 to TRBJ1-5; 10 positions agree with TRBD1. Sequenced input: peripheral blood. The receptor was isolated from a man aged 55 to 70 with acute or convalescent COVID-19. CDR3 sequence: CASSSGTGAPNQPQHF. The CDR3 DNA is TGTGCCAGCAGTTCCGGGACAGGGGCCCCCAATCAGCCCCAGCATTTT.